This T cell receptor (beta chain) emerged from a study of shared clonotypes between healthy human individuals. The overall study: With ages of 18 to 49, the donors were two women and three men.

About this clone: The antigen is unknown.

This CDR3 comprises 15 residues. Between the trimmed V and J ends, which lost 3 bases and 5 bases, there was a span of 17 bases. Germline-derived CDR1 and CDR2 are SGHDN and FVKESK. Study-wide results and limits: It was observed that roughly 5% of naive CD4 clonotypes were shared across four donors. Sampling included only blood; tissue repertoires likely differ. Non-shared clonotypes showed lower generation probabilities than clonotypes common to all four donors.

Clones were sequenced by immunoSEQ multiplex PCR, and TCRdb holds only the in-frame ones, with some missing. The sample contains roughly 550,000 clones, 95% to 96% of which appear only once. The naive CD8 fraction comprised CD45RO-negative cells positively selected for CCR7 and excluded terminally differentiated effector memory CD45RA+ cells. The chain recombines TRBV14 with TRBJ2-7, with D possibly matching TRBD2 (5 bases). The sequencing input was naive CD8+ T cells sorted from blood. The receptor was derived from a woman under 40 in good health. Here the CDR3 reads CASSQVARRGNEQYF. CDR3 bases: TGTGCCAGCAGCCAGGTCGCACGTCGGGGTAACGAGCAGTACTTC.